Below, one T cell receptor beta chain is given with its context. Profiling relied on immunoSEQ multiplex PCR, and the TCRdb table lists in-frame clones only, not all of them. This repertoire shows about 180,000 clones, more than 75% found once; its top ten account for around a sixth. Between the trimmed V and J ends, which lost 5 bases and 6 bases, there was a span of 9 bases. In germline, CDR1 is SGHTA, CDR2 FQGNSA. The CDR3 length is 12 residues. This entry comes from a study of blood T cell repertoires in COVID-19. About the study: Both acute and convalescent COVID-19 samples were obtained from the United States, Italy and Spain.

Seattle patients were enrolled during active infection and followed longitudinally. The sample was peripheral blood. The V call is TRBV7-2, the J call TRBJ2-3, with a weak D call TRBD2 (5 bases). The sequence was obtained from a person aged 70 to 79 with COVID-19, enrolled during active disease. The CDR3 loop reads CASSPEGDTQYF. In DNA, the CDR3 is TGTGCCAGCAGCCCCGAGGGTGATACGCAGTATTTT.